This T cell receptor beta chain emerged from a study of T cells in Graves' hyperthyroidism and ophthalmopathy. RNA transcripts served as the template for amplifying TCR beta CDR3 regions. HTBI primers were employed in a first-round RT-PCR of the TCR CDR3. TCRdb reprocessed the multiplex PCR reads via MiXCR and lists one record per CDR3 protein. Among 700,000 or so distinct CDR3 sequences listed, approximately 16% were seen once. The TCR comes from a man aged 18 to 29 with Graves' hyperthyroidism. The specimen sequenced was blood.

CDR3 bases: TGTGCCAGCAGTTACTCACTCCTTAAGGGCCCCGCTAGCAATCAGCCCCAGCATTTT. Translation gives CASSYSLLKGPASNQPQHF. The rearrangement links TRBV6-2 or TRBV6-3 to TRBJ1-5; D gene ambiguous. Germline V lookup: CDR1 MNHEY, CDR2 SVGEGT. The CDR3 consists of 19 residues. Trimming stripped 0 bases from V and 0 bases from J, with 18 bases between.